The 31 T cell receptor beta chains presented below share a single source sample, sequenced in a study of blood T cell repertoires in COVID-19. Only in-frame clones appear in the TCRdb table, and some are missing; sequencing was by immunoSEQ multiplex PCR. The table lists approximately 150,000 clones, approximately 89% of them singletons. The source material was peripheral blood. Receptors originate from a human donor in a cohort sampled during active COVID-19.

The chain uses TRBV11-2 and TRBJ1-2; possible D gene TRBD1, 6 bases. This CDR3 region has 16 residues. Germline V lookup: CDR1 SGHAT, CDR2 FQNNGV. Trimming removed 4 bases at V and 7 bases at J, with 22 bases between. The CDR3 loop is CASSSDTTGYSGGYTF. In DNA form, the CDR3 reads TGTGCCAGCAGCTCGGACACCACAGGGTATTCGGGTGGCTACACCTTC.

The genes are TRBV24-1 and TRBJ1-3; D is uncertain. Per the germline V gene, CDR1 is KGHDR and CDR2 is SFDVKD. The CDR3 length is 14 residues. The V and J ends lost 6 bases and 4 bases respectively, with 12 bases between them. The CDR3 loop is CATSLSGAGNTIYF. The CDR3 bases are TGTGCCACCAGTCTCTCGGGTGCCGGAAACACCATATATTTT.

The rearrangement joins TRBV24-1 to TRBJ2-2, with TRBD1 matching 7 bases. J was trimmed by 1 base and V by 4 bases; bases with no gene match: 8. CDR3 length: 17 amino acids. CDR1 and CDR2 (germline): KGHDR, SFDVKD. The CDR3 sequence: CATSDRNRGRNTGELFF. DNA for the CDR3: TGTGCCACCAGTGACCGCAACAGGGGTCGGAACACCGGGGAGCTGTTTTTT.

This chain links TRBV9 with TRBJ1-4, with D tentatively TRBD1 (5 bases). V was trimmed by 3 bases and J by 5 bases, leaving 17 bases between them. CDR1 SGDLS and CDR2 YYNGEE come from the germline V gene. The CDR3 has 16 amino acids. The CDR3 nucleotides are TGTGCCAGCAGCGAATATGGAGGGGCTCCGAATGAAAAACTGTTTTTT. This codes for CASSEYGGAPNEKLFF. Combining the CDR3 with reference TRBV9 and TRBJ1-4 gives the whole variable domain DSGVTQTPKHLITATGQRVTLRCSPRSGDLSVYWYQQSLDQGLQFLIQYYNGEERAKGNILERFSAQQFPDLHSELNLSSLELGDSALYFCASSEYGGAPNEKLFFGSGTQLSVL.

This chain uses TRBV14 with TRBJ1-2, with 9 bases fitting TRBD1. Trimming took 4 bases from V and 3 from J; bases not matched to a gene: 6. The CDR3 has 15 residues. Germline V gene data show CDR1 as SGHDN and CDR2 as FVKESK. CDR3 in amino acids: CASSRTGGRYYGYTF. The CDR3 DNA reads as TGTGCCAGCAGCCGTACAGGGGGCCGGTACTATGGCTACACCTTC. The variable domain in full, with the rest retrieved from reference TRBV14 and TRBJ1-2, is EAGVTQFPSHSVIEKGQTVTLRCDPISGHDNLYWYRRVMGKEIKFLLHFVKESKQDESGMPNNRFLAERTGGTYSTLKVQPAELEDSGVYFCASSRTGGRYYGYTFGSGTRLTVV.

The chain combines TRBV6-5 with TRBJ1-6, with 9 bases that match TRBD1. The CDR3 is 16 amino acids. Germline V gives CDR1 MNHEY, CDR2 SVGAGI. The V and J ends lost 2 bases and 7 bases, in that order; junction bases with no gene match: 6. The chain's CDR3 is CASSYLQGASNSPLHF. The CDR3 bases are TGTGCCAGCAGTTACCTACAGGGGGCGAGCAATTCACCCCTCCACTTT.

The chain joins TRBV7-2 to TRBJ1-1, with a tentative D call TRBD1 (6 bases). Trimming removed 2 bases from V and 3 bases from J, with 10 bases in between. This CDR3 is built from 14 residues. In germline, CDR1 is SGHTA, CDR2 FQGNSA. The DNA for the CDR3 is TGTGCCAGCAGCTTATTTGCAGGGGACACTGAAGCTTTCTTT. Its translation: CASSLFAGDTEAFF.

V usage is TRBV7-2 and J usage is TRBJ2-3, with D perhaps TRBD2 (5 bases). The CDR3 sequence is 16 residues long. Looked up from germline, CDR1 is SGHTA and CDR2 is FQGNSA. Trimming removed 4 bases from V and 6 bases from J, with 20 bases in between. The CDR3 coding sequence is TGTGCCAGCAGCTCCTGGGCGGGCCTCTTTAACGATACGCAGTATTTT. This gives the protein CASSSWAGLFNDTQYF.

This chain links TRBV4-3 with TRBJ2-1, with D possibly matching TRBD2 (6 bases). The germline gives CDR1 LGHNA, CDR2 YSLEER. The CDR3 length is 14 residues. With 3 bases removed from V and 8 bases from J, the gap between germline ends came to 14 bases. Written as DNA, the CDR3 is TGCGCCAGCAGCCAGCTAGGTGGAGGGCATGAGCAGTTCTTC. It specifies CASSQLGGGHEQFF.

The J gene is TRBJ2-4, the V gene TRBV5-8; 15 bases are shared with TRBD2. The CDR3 is made up of 19 amino acids. With V trimmed by 4 bases and J by 7 bases, 15 bases remained unmatched. Germline loops: CDR1 SGHTS, CDR2 YDEGEE. The CDR3 DNA follows: TGTGCCAGCAGCATCGCGCCGGGACTAGCGGGGGGCCCCCGTAACATTCAGTACTTC. Translation gives CASSIAPGLAGGPRNIQYF.

V gene TRBV29-1 combines with J gene TRBJ2-7, with 10 bases that match TRBD1. This CDR3 is 15 amino acids long. Germline V gives CDR1 SQVTM, CDR2 ANQGSEA. After removal of 7 bases from V and 6 bases from J, the junction contained 15 bases not matched to a gene. CDR3 loop: CSAAPLTGGFGEQYF. CDR3 bases: TGCAGCGCCGCACCCCTGACAGGGGGCTTTGGCGAGCAGTACTTC.

The chain recombines TRBV9 with TRBJ2-7, with D hard to call. V gave up 0 bases and J gave up 2 bases, with 18 bases separating them. Germline CDR1 SGDLS, CDR2 YYNGEE. This CDR3 contains 17 residues. The CDR3 reads CASSVGPSYDNPYEQYF. CDR3 DNA sequence: TGTGCCAGCAGCGTAGGGCCTTCGTACGACAATCCCTACGAGCAGTACTTC.

The V and J genes are TRBV10-1 and TRBJ2-3; 7 bases align to TRBD2. The CDR3 is 15 residues long. Germline CDR1 WNHNN, CDR2 SYGVQD (reference sequence). J was trimmed by 1 base and V by 5 bases; bases with no gene match: 6. The CDR3 coding sequence is TGCGCCAGCAGTCACCTTACTAGCGGCACAGATACGCAGTATTTT. Residues: CASSHLTSGTDTQYF.

The rearrangement links TRBV5-1 to TRBJ1-1; 8 bases are shared with TRBD1. This CDR3 is built from 16 residues. Germline V gene data show CDR1 as SGHRS and CDR2 as YFSETQ. J lost 6 bases, V lost 0 bases, and 10 bases had no gene match. The CDR3 protein is CASSLAPGGRGAEAFF. The CDR3 DNA sequence: TGCGCCAGCAGCTTGGCCCCAGGGGGCCGGGGGGCTGAAGCTTTCTTT.

The chain uses TRBV6-1 and TRBJ2-1; 9 nucleotides agree with TRBD2. CDR1 and CDR2 from the germline V gene are MNHNS and SASEGT. This CDR3 spans 16 amino acids. The V and J ends lost 3 bases and 0 bases, in that order; junction bases with no gene match: 3. The CDR3 spells CASSENSGGSYNEQFF. CDR3 DNA: TGTGCCAGCAGTGAGAATAGCGGGGGCTCCTACAATGAGCAGTTCTTC.

The rearrangement links TRBV19 to TRBJ1-5; 7 bases match TRBD1. CDR3 length: 15 amino acids. The junction had 6 bases not matched to a gene; V was cut back by 7 bases and J by 0 bases. CDR1 and CDR2 (germline): LNHDA, SQIVND (reference sequence). The CDR3 loop is CASTMTGFSNQPQHF. CDR3 bases: TGTGCCAGTACAATGACAGGGTTTAGCAATCAGCCCCAGCATTTT.

The chain recombines TRBV19 with TRBJ1-2; D may be TRBD1 (5 bases). Germline V CDR1 and CDR2: LNHDA, SQIVND (reference sequence). The CDR3 is 16 amino acids. Trimming stripped 5 bases from V and 2 bases from J, with 18 bases between. The CDR3 loop is CASSFYHGGGNYGYTF. The DNA of the CDR3 is TGTGCCAGTAGTTTCTACCACGGGGGGGGAAACTATGGCTACACCTTC.

The V and J genes are TRBV4-1 and TRBJ1-4, with 7 bases aligning to TRBD1. The germline V gene has CDR1 MGHRA and CDR2 YSYEKL. The CDR3 loop spans 16 amino acids. The trim removed 4 bases at V and 8 bases at J, leaving 13 bases unmatched. CDR3: CASSPTGQPLGEKLFF. Written as DNA, the CDR3 is TGCGCCAGCAGCCCAACGGGACAGCCCCTCGGGGAAAAACTGTTTTTT.

This clone was recorded once. The chain employs TRBV9 and TRBJ2-5; TRBD2 matches at 13 bases. Per the germline V gene, CDR1 is SGDLS and CDR2 is YYNGEE. V dropped 4 bases and J dropped 1; count of bases not matched to a gene: 16. The CDR3 covers 20 residues. CDR3 DNA sequence: TGTGCCAGCAGCCCCAGACTAGCGGGGGGCCAGTTCCCGGGCCAAGAGACCCAGTACTTC. Translation gives CASSPRLAGGQFPGQETQYF.

The DNA of the CDR3 is TGTGCCAGCAGCTCGCAGGGGGACGGGAACACTGAAGCTTTCTTT. Amino acid sequence: CASSSQGDGNTEAFF. The chain joins TRBV5-6 to TRBJ1-1, with 7 bases matching TRBD1. From germline, CDR1 is SGHDT and CDR2 YYEEEE. This CDR3 region has 15 residues. The junction had 6 bases not matched to a gene; V was cut back by 3 bases and J by 1 base.

The chain carries TRBV9 and TRBJ1-6; D is undetermined. Trimming took off 4 bases at V and 7 bases at J, with 9 bases between the two ends. Germline V lookup: CDR1 SGDLS, CDR2 YYNGEE. This CDR3 spans 13 amino acids. The CDR3 coding sequence is TGTGCCAGCAGCAAGGCGGCAAATTCACCCCTCCACTTT. Translation gives CASSKAANSPLHF.

The rearrangement joins TRBV7-6 to TRBJ2-1; 8 bases fit TRBD2. The V segment lost 1 base and the J segment 6 bases; nucleotides outside the gene matches: 8. The CDR3 is 16 amino acids. Germline V gives CDR1 SGHVS, CDR2 FNYEAQ. This CDR3 is CASSLGAGGQLNEQFF. The CDR3, as DNA: TGTGCCAGCAGCTTAGGGGCGGGGGGCCAGCTCAATGAGCAGTTCTTC. Supplemented by reference TRBV7-6 and TRBJ2-1, the full variable domain reads GAGVSQSPRYKVTKRGQDVALRCDPISGHVSLYWYRQALGQGPEFLTYFNYEAQQDKSGLPNDRFSAERPEGSISTLTIQRTEQRDSAMYRCASSLGAGGQLNEQFFGPGTRLTVL.

The chain has TRBV5-1 and TRBJ2-2; 11 nucleotides line up with TRBD2. The CDR3 is made up of 15 amino acids. The ends lost 3 bases at V and 6 bases at J; junction bases unmatched: 4. In germline, CDR1 is SGHRS, CDR2 YFSETQ. Here the CDR3 reads CASSSLSGGAGELFF. The DNA for the CDR3 is TGCGCCAGCAGCTCCCTTAGCGGGGGGGCCGGGGAGCTGTTTTTT.

The chain recombines TRBV30 with TRBJ1-5; D uncertain. Germline-derived CDR1 and CDR2 are GTSNPN and SVGIG (reference sequence). Trimming removed 3 bases at V and 0 bases at J, with 18 bases between. The length of the CDR3 is 17 residues. CDR3: CAWSAPRQRYSNQPQHF. DNA of the CDR3: TGTGCCTGGAGCGCCCCGAGACAACGTTATAGCAATCAGCCCCAGCATTTT.

This chain uses TRBV6-4 with TRBJ2-3; possible D gene TRBD2, 7 bases. This CDR3 has 15 amino acids. The germline CDR1 and CDR2 sequences are MRHNA and SNTAGT. Trimming left V 2 bases short and J 0 bases short, with 9 bases between. The CDR3 region is CASSDEGGSTDTQYF. The CDR3 DNA is TGTGCCAGCAGTGACGAGGGGGGGAGCACAGATACGCAGTATTTT.

This chain uses TRBV6-1 with TRBJ2-2, with 8 nucleotides matching TRBD1. The CDR3 has 19 amino acids. CDR1 MNHNS and CDR2 SASEGT come from the germline V gene. Trimming at V came to 7 bases and at J to 2 bases, leaving 18 bases not matched to a gene. The CDR3 sequence: CASTEAPTGDVSNTGELFF. Written as DNA, the CDR3 is TGTGCCAGCACCGAAGCCCCGACAGGGGACGTTTCTAACACCGGGGAGCTGTTTTTT.

This clone was picked up one time. The CDR3 sequence is CASSSQGAHYGYTF. The DNA for the CDR3 is TGCGCCAGCAGCTCTCAGGGGGCTCACTATGGCTACACCTTC. V is TRBV5-1 and J is TRBJ1-2; 8 positions match TRBD1. V shed 3 bases and J 3 bases; nucleotides not matched to a gene: 4. Germline V gives CDR1 SGHRS, CDR2 YFSETQ. This CDR3 region has 14 residues.

The rearrangement uses TRBV9 and TRBJ1-6; 8 nucleotides agree with TRBD1. V dropped 0 bases and J dropped 3; count of bases not matched to a gene: 5. Germline CDR1 is SGDLS and CDR2 is YYNGEE. The CDR3 length is 17 residues. CDR3 bases: TGTGCCAGCAGCGTAGCTCAGACAGGGGACTATAATTCACCCCTCCACTTT. It is translated as CASSVAQTGDYNSPLHF.

The gene calls are TRBV3-1 (or the pseudogene TRBV3-2) and TRBJ1-6; D unresolved. Germline V gives CDR1 LGHDT, CDR2 YNNKEL (reference sequence). The CDR3 loop spans 19 amino acids. Trimming took off 1 base at V and 1 base at J, with 17 bases between the two ends. The CDR3 DNA is TGTGCCAGCAGCCAAGGGGATTCGGGCCCGGGGTCCTATAATTCACCCCTCCACTTT. Translation: CASSQGDSGPGSYNSPLHF.

This clone was detected once. The chain couples TRBV5-6 to TRBJ1-1; D remains ambiguous. The germline V gene encodes CDR1 SGHDT and CDR2 YYEEEE. The CDR3 loop spans 12 amino acids. With 1 base removed from V and 3 bases from J, the gap between germline ends came to 4 bases. CDR3 sequence reads: CASSLSYTEAFF. CDR3 in DNA: TGTGCCAGCAGCTTGTCGTACACTGAAGCTTTCTTT.

The genes are TRBV11-2 and TRBJ2-5, with D perhaps matching TRBD1 (6 bases). The CDR3 totals 14 residues. V shed 3 bases and J shed 4 bases, with 12 bases lying between them. Per the germline V gene, CDR1 is SGHAT and CDR2 is FQNNGV. Written as DNA, the CDR3 is TGTGCCAGCAGCTTGAACAGGGTGGGAGAGACCCAGTACTTC. It specifies CASSLNRVGETQYF.